Below, 15 T cell receptor beta chains from the same sample are listed, as sequenced in a study of T cells expressing NK-cell markers. TCRdb reprocessed the 5' RACE reads, keeping one entry per CDR3 protein, no DNA. The listing contains around 550,000 distinct CDR3 sequences. The sample taken for sequencing was blood T cells: a sorted CD56 or NKG2C T cell subset, CD4+ or CD8+ T cells, or bulk PBMC T cells (not recorded which). All receptors come from a man between 18 and 35 years old in good health.

The chain employs TRBV19 and TRBJ2-1; TCRdb lists TRBD1, though no DNA is available to test this call. Germline V gene data show CDR1 as LNHDA and CDR2 as SQIVND (reference sequence). The length of the CDR3 is 17 residues. The CDR3 loop is CASSIEGGTGINNEQFF.

The chain is built from TRBV6-1 and TRBJ2-1; no DNA is available, so the TRBD2 call from TCRdb remains unchecked. The length of the CDR3 is 15 residues. CDR1 is MNHNS and CDR2 is SASEGT in the germline V gene. This CDR3 is CASSERGLYYNEQFF.

J is TRBJ2-5 and V is TRBV20-1; the TRBD2 assignment by TCRdb is unverifiable without DNA. The CDR3 contains 16 residues. The germline V gene encodes CDR1 DFQATT and CDR2 SNEGSKA (reference sequence). This CDR3 reads CSAEGAWEPFRKTQYF.

This chain links TRBV5-1 with TRBJ2-7; TCRdb lists TRBD1, though no DNA is available to test this call. CDR3 size: 14 residues. Germline loops: CDR1 SGHRS, CDR2 YFSETQ. The CDR3 is CASSWTGDSYEQYF.

The rearrangement joins TRBV7-2 to TRBJ1-1; TCRdb indicates TRBD1, and absent DNA this call remains unverified. Germline V lookup: CDR1 SGHTA, CDR2 FQGNSA. The CDR3 runs 15 residues. This chain's CDR3 is CASSLVTGRYAEAFF.

The rearrangement joins TRBV24-1 to TRBJ2-5; no DNA is available, so the TRBD1 call from TCRdb remains unchecked. CDR1 KGHDR and CDR2 SFDVKD come from the germline V gene. The CDR3 has 15 residues. The CDR3 region is CATSDDPGQQETQYF.

The CDR3 reads CSAALGQGKGSPLHF. The chain carries TRBV20-1 and TRBJ1-6; TCRdb selects TRBD1, and the lack of DNA leaves this call unchecked. Germline V gene data show CDR1 as DFQATT and CDR2 as SNEGSKA (reference sequence). This CDR3 comprises 15 residues.

The chain carries TRBV29-1 and TRBJ1-1. The CDR3 contains 14 residues. The germline gives CDR1 SQVTM, CDR2 ANQGSEA. The CDR3 sequence is CSVGSALTGTEAFF.

J is TRBJ1-5 and V is TRBV6-2 or TRBV6-3; TCRdb indicates TRBD1, and absent DNA this call remains unverified. From germline, CDR1 is MNHEY and CDR2 SVGEGT. The CDR3 covers 15 residues. The CDR3 protein is CASSQEQGGRQPQHF.

The chain is built from TRBV5-1 and TRBJ1-6. The CDR3 extends over 14 amino acids. Germline V CDR1 and CDR2: SGHRS, YFSETQ. The CDR3 region is CASSSGSRDSPLHF.

V gene TRBV6-1 combines with J gene TRBJ2-1; checking the TCRdb D call of TRBD2 is not possible without DNA. The CDR3 extends over 14 amino acids. CDR1 is MNHNS and CDR2 is SASEGT in the germline V gene. The CDR3 here is CARGASGRGFEQFF.

The rearrangement joins TRBV10-3 to TRBJ2-7; TCRdb reports TRBD1, a call that lacks DNA to check it against. Germline V gene lookup returns CDR1 ENHRY and CDR2 SYGVKD. CDR3 size: 14 residues. The CDR3 loop reads CAIRGQGINYEQYF.

This sequence joins TRBV12-3 or TRBV12-4 and TRBJ2-1; TCRdb's D gene call, TRBD2, goes unchecked for lack of DNA. The CDR3 loop spans 17 amino acids. CDR3 sequence reads: CASRGRTSGNSYNEQFF.

The chain combines TRBV6-5 with TRBJ2-1. The CDR3 totals 16 residues. Germline-derived CDR1 and CDR2 are MNHEY and SVGAGI. CDR3 region: CASSYSTYSNYNEQFF.

The chain carries TRBV6-5 and TRBJ2-4. The length of the CDR3 is 14 residues. CDR1 and CDR2 (germline): MNHEY, SVGAGI. Here the CDR3 reads CASREALWGNIQYF.